These 5 T cell receptor beta chains share one sample of origin, sequenced in a study of control samples from healthy donors and cancer patients. Some clones are missing from TCRdb's copy, which holds only in-frame ones; the method was immunoSEQ multiplex PCR. The table records some 220,000 clones, just under 95% of them present only once. The sample taken for sequencing was blood. The receptors were sampled from a man aged 50-59 years in good health.

The chain carries TRBV7-9 and TRBJ2-3, with 8 bases lining up with TRBD1. CDR1 and CDR2 from the germline V gene are SEHNR and FQNEAQ (reference sequence). The CDR3 extends over 15 amino acids. After removal of 5 bases from V and 2 bases from J, the junction contained 6 bases not matched to a gene. The CDR3 bases are TGTGCCAGCAGCAAGGACAGGGACCCCACAGATACGCAGTATTTT. This gives the protein CASSKDRDPTDTQYF.

The chain recombines TRBV28 with TRBJ1-3; 7 bases line up with TRBD1. The CDR3 totals 17 residues. Trimming cost V 5 bases and J 0 bases; bases outside gene matches: 10. Germline CDR1 and CDR2: MDHEN and SYDVKM. The CDR3 DNA reads as TGTGCCAGCAGTACTCCGGGACAGCACTACTCTGGAAACACCATATATTTT. It encodes CASSTPGQHYSGNTIYF.

CDR3 region: CASSPQKGDNQPQHF. DNA of the CDR3: TGTGCCAGCTCACCACAGAAGGGAGACAATCAGCCCCAGCATTTT. The chain couples TRBV18 to TRBJ1-5; D call uncertain. This CDR3 spans 15 amino acids. From germline, CDR1 is KGHSH and CDR2 LQKENI. Deletions cut 1 base from V and 3 bases from J, with 10 bases between.

The rearrangement links TRBV6-5 to TRBJ1-1; tentatively, D is TRBD1 (6 bases). Trimming took off 6 bases at V and 5 bases at J, with 16 bases between the two ends. Per germline, CDR1 MNHEY and CDR2 SVGAGI. This CDR3 contains 14 residues. The CDR3 nucleotides read TGTGCCAGCAGCCACACTACCCAGGGGACTGAAGCTTTCTTT. Protein product: CASSHTTQGTEAFF.

CDR3 amino acids: CASSPTAVGDQPQHF. For the CDR3, the DNA is TGTGCCAGCTCACCAACGGCAGTCGGGGATCAGCCCCAGCATTTT. The chain uses TRBV18 and TRBJ1-5, with D unresolved. CDR1 is KGHSH, CDR2 LQKENI, per germline. This CDR3 has 15 amino acids. Trimming removed 2 bases from V and 5 bases from J, with 13 bases in between.